These 5 T cell receptor beta chains share one sample of origin, sequenced in a study of cytomegalovirus exposure and HLA in healthy donors. The primer mix had 60 Vbeta and 13 Jbeta primers. Libraries were prepared by immunoSEQ multiplex PCR; TCRdb keeps only in-frame clonotypes and omits some of them. In total, the table holds 200,000 to 250,000 clones. Sequencing input: PBMCs. These receptors were taken from a woman in her 30s in good health and CMV-seropositive.

The rearrangement joins TRBV5-1 to TRBJ2-1, with 10 bases matching TRBD2. V gave up 2 bases and J gave up 9 bases; unmatched junction bases: 8. Germline V gene data show CDR1 as SGHRS and CDR2 as YFSETQ. CDR3 length: 15 amino acids. CDR3 sequence: CASSFELAGTGEQFF. CDR3 coding DNA: TGCGCCAGCAGCTTTGAACTAGCGGGAACGGGTGAGCAGTTCTTC.

The chain combines TRBV28 with TRBJ2-7; 9 bases fit TRBD2. The CDR3 is 14 amino acids. J was trimmed by 1 base and V by 7 bases; bases with no gene match: 5. In germline, CDR1 is MDHEN, CDR2 SYDVKM. The CDR3 reads CASNPAGGSYEQYF. DNA for the CDR3: TGTGCCAGCAATCCGGCGGGAGGGTCCTACGAGCAGTACTTC.

The rearrangement uses TRBV7-8 and TRBJ2-7, with TRBD1 as a possible D gene (5 bases). Per germline, CDR1 SGHVS and CDR2 FQNEAQ. The CDR3 is made up of 15 amino acids. V lost 5 bases and J 3 bases, leaving 17 bases between the germline ends. The CDR3 DNA reads as TGTGCCAGCAGCACGAACCGGCTCCAGGGCTACGAGCAGTACTTC. Amino acids: CASSTNRLQGYEQYF.

V and J are TRBV4-1 and TRBJ1-5, with D unresolved. CDR1 and CDR2 (germline): MGHRA, YSYEKL. CDR3 size: 13 residues. V gave up 0 bases and J gave up 5 bases, with 5 bases separating them. The CDR3 DNA follows: TGCGCCAGCAGCCAAGATCGGGATCAGCCCCAGCATTTT. Residues: CASSQDRDQPQHF.

The chain has TRBV6-6 and TRBJ2-5, with TRBD2 matching over 9 bases. Gene TRBJ2-7 matches the end of the DNA better, so the J call may be wrong. The CDR3 runs to 14 residues. Germline V gene data show CDR1 as MNHNY and CDR2 as SVGAGI (reference sequence). For the CDR3, the DNA is TGTGCCAGCATGGGTAGGGCTAGCGGGACCGAGCAGTACTTC. Encoded protein: CASMGRASGTEQYF.